The source of this T cell receptor (beta chain) is a study of blood T cell repertoires in COVID-19. Method: immunoSEQ multiplex PCR; TCRdb's copy keeps in-frame clones and lacks some. The table includes roughly 120,000 clones, approximately 85% detected once. The germline V gene encodes CDR1 MGHRA and CDR2 YSYEKL. The germline V and J ends were trimmed by 8 bases and 9 bases, with 11 bases remaining between them. This CDR3 is 11 amino acids long. The gene calls are TRBV4-1 and TRBJ2-1; D remains unclear. Specimen: peripheral blood. The receptor was isolated from a woman older than 75 with COVID-19, enrolled during active disease. The CDR3 sequence: CASGSGSEQFF. The CDR3 bases are TGCGCCAGCGGGTCAGGTAGTGAGCAGTTCTTC.